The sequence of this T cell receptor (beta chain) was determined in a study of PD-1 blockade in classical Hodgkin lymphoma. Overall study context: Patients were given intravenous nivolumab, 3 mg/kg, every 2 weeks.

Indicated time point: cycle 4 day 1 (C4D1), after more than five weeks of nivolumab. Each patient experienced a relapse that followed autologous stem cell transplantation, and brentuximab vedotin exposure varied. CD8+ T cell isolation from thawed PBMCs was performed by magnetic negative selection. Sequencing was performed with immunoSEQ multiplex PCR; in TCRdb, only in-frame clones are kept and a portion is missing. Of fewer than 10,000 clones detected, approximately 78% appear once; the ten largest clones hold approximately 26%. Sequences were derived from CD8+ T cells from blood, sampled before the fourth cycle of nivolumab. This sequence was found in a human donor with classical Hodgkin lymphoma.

The chain's CDR3 is CASSLEGTLTGYTF. The CDR3 DNA sequence: TGTGCCAGCAGCTTGGAGGGGACCCTAACTGGCTACACCTTC. The genes are TRBV5-5 and TRBJ1-2; D possibly corresponds to TRBD1 (5 bases). CDR3 length: 14 amino acids. Germline V gene data show CDR1 as SGHKS and CDR2 as YYEKEE (reference sequence). The V gene lost 0 bases and the J gene lost 7 bases, with 13 bases spanning the gap.